The 26 T cell receptor beta chains presented below share a single source sample, sequenced in a study of blood T cells in healthy people across ages. Combining a sample-barcoded 5' primer with a J-beta primer mix, a second PCR ran for roughly 7 to 12 cycles. One entry per CDR3 protein, called by TCRdb with MiXCR from the 5' RACE reads. The data show some 1.5 million distinct CDR3 sequences, 28% seen once. Sequenced sample: blood. The source is a woman in her twenties or thirties in good health.

This clonotype was recorded a few times. The chain recombines TRBV6-1 with TRBJ1-5; D perhaps matches TRBD1 (5 bases). CDR3 length: 17 residues. Trimming took 4 bases from V and 4 from J, leaving 20 bases between them. Germline CDR1 MNHNS, CDR2 SASEGT. CDR3 sequence (DNA): TGTGCCAGCAGTGTCCCGGAGAGTAAGGGGACTAATCAGCCCCAGCATTTT. Encoded protein: CASSVPESKGTNQPQHF.

The V call is TRBV7-2, the J call TRBJ2-1; D is unclear. V lost 1 base to trimming and J lost 7 bases, with 11 bases between them. This CDR3 contains 14 residues. CDR1 is SGHTA, CDR2 FQGNSA, per germline. The CDR3 sequence is CASSLEQGPNEQFF. For the CDR3, the DNA is TGTGCCAGCAGCTTAGAGCAAGGACCTAATGAGCAGTTCTTC.

A single count supports this clonotype. The CDR3 DNA sequence: TGTGCCAGCAGTTTCTCCCGGACTAGTCTCGTCAATGAGCAGTTCTTC. This codes for CASSFSRTSLVNEQFF. This rearrangement joins TRBV27 to TRBJ2-1; 7 bases are shared with TRBD2. The germline CDR1 and CDR2 sequences are MNHEY and SMNVEV (reference sequence). The CDR3 has 16 residues. V trimming: 3 bases; J trimming: 6 bases; junction bases outside the gene matches: 11.

The V call is TRBV21-1, the J call TRBJ1-5; the table's D gene call, TRBD1, was not cross checked with the DNA. TRBV21-1 is noted as a pseudogene. CDR3 length: 16 residues. The CDR3 bases are TGTGCCAGCAGCTGCCGGGCAGGGGTCAGCAATCAGCCCCAGCATTTT. It codes for CASSCRAGVSNQPQHF.

The CDR3 region has the DNA TGTGCCAGCAGTTACTCGGCGACACCTTACAATGAGCAGTTCTTC. Its protein product is CASSYSATPYNEQFF. The J gene is TRBJ2-1, the V gene TRBV6-5, with D hard to call. This CDR3 has 15 residues. V gave up 0 bases and J gave up 4 bases, with 10 bases separating them. CDR1 is MNHEY and CDR2 is SVGAGI in the germline V gene.

For this clonotype: A read error may explain this, as a much larger clone is one base away. V gene TRBV12-3 or TRBV12-4 combines with J gene TRBJ2-5, with D possibly being TRBD1 (5 bases). V lost 10 bases and J 9 bases, leaving 18 bases between the germline ends. The CDR3 extends over 12 amino acids. The CDR3 nucleotides read TGTGCCAACAGCCCTGACAGCGAGGCCCAGTACTTC. It yields the protein CANSPDSEAQYF.

This clonotype was observed a few times. The chain combines TRBV5-1 with TRBJ2-7; possibly TRBD1 or TRBD2 for D (6 bases each). Germline V gives CDR1 SGHRS, CDR2 YFSETQ. The germline V and J ends were trimmed by 2 bases and 2 bases, with 14 bases remaining between them. The CDR3 has 15 amino acids. DNA of the CDR3: TGCGCCAGCAGCTTTTTGGGGGGCCCTACCTACGAGCAGTACTTC. Protein sequence: CASSFLGGPTYEQYF.

This clonotype was seen a few times. Being one base from a much bigger clone, this may be a read error. The chain has TRBV9 and TRBJ1-3; D call uncertain. Germline V lookup: CDR1 SGDLS, CDR2 YYNGEE. This CDR3 has 13 residues. CDR3 loop: CASTGGSGSTIYF. The CDR3 bases are TGTGCCAGCACCGGTGGCTCTGGAAGCACCATATATTTT.

This sequence joins TRBV20-1 and TRBJ2-5; 10 bases line up with TRBD2. Trimming took 1 base from V and 11 from J; bases not matched to a gene: 13. The CDR3 length is 15 residues. Germline V gene lookup returns CDR1 DFQATT and CDR2 SNEGSKA (reference sequence). The CDR3 is CSARGTSGPYNEQYF. CDR3 nucleotides: TGCAGTGCTAGAGGGACTAGCGGACCGTACAATGAGCAGTACTTC.

This clonotype was counted ten times or more. The V call is TRBV3-1, the J call TRBJ2-1, with D possibly matching TRBD2 (6 bases). In germline, CDR1 is LGHDT, CDR2 YNNKEL (reference sequence). This CDR3 is 12 amino acids long. Trimming cost V 6 bases and J 5 bases, with 8 bases left between them. The CDR3 region is CASSRTNNEQFF. CDR3 coding DNA: TGTGCCAGCAGTCGGACTAACAATGAGCAGTTCTTC.

This chain links TRBV15 with TRBJ2-3; 10 bases line up with TRBD2. Germline-derived CDR1 and CDR2 are LNHNV and YYDKDF (reference sequence). The V gene end was trimmed by 3 bases and the J gene end by 2 bases; junction bases not matched to a gene: 2. This CDR3 is 15 amino acids long. The chain's CDR3 is CATSSGLAATDTQYF. The CDR3 DNA reads as TGTGCCACCAGCAGCGGACTAGCGGCCACAGATACGCAGTATTTT.

This clonotype was counted once. With a much larger clone just one base away, this may be a read error. This chain links TRBV5-8 with TRBJ2-7; D is unresolved. This CDR3 spans 15 amino acids. V dropped 4 bases and J dropped 7 bases, with 21 bases sitting between them. The V gene's germline CDR1 is SGHTS and CDR2 YDEGEE. The CDR3 nucleotides are TGTGCCAGCAGCCGGTGGGGTAATGGATTCAATGAGCAGTACTTC. Translating it yields CASSRWGNGFNEQYF.

This clonotype was observed a handful of times. CDR3 coding DNA: TGCGCCAGCAGCCAAGAAAAGGAGGAGACAGGTTGGCCCTACGAGCAGTACTTC. As protein: CASSQEKEETGWPYEQYF. The chain links TRBV4-1 to TRBJ2-7; possibly TRBD1 for D (6 bases). The CDR3 runs to 18 residues. Germline assignment: CDR1 MGHRA and CDR2 YSYEKL. The ends were cut back, 0 bases at V and 2 bases at J, with 20 bases in the middle.

V gene TRBV7-2 combines with J gene TRBJ2-7; D remains unclear. Per germline, CDR1 SGHTA and CDR2 FQGNSA. V gave up 5 bases and J gave up 3 bases, with 11 bases separating them. CDR3 size: 13 residues. As DNA, the CDR3 is TGTGCCAGCAGCACCCAACTGGGCTACGAGCAGTACTTC. Residues: CASSTQLGYEQYF.

Concerning this clonotype itself: The junction and the germline gene differ at one end; a read error may be behind it. The gene calls are TRBV6-5 and TRBJ1-2; D may be TRBD1 (5 bases). Germline V gene sequence: CDR1 MNHEY, CDR2 SVGAGI. The length of the CDR3 is 13 residues. Here the CDR3 DNA reads TGTGCCCGCAGGGCCCTTACTAACTATGGTTACACCTTC. Protein: CARRALTNYGYTF.

This chain joins TRBV5-1 and TRBJ1-4; D is unclear. The CDR3 has 14 residues. In germline, CDR1 is SGHRS, CDR2 YFSETQ. With 0 bases removed from V and 7 bases from J, the gap between germline ends came to 10 bases. Here the CDR3 DNA reads TGCGCCAGCAGCTTGGAACAGCGAGGTGAAAAACTGTTTTTT. This translates into CASSLEQRGEKLFF.

This clonotype was observed at least ten times. The chain couples TRBV5-1 to TRBJ2-5, with a tentative D call TRBD1 (6 bases). CDR1 is SGHRS, CDR2 YFSETQ, per germline. V lost 4 bases and J 5 bases, leaving 24 bases between the germline ends. This CDR3 is built from 17 residues. The DNA of the CDR3 is TGCGCCAGCAGCCTGATGGGGACACTCTCAAGGCGGGAGACCCAGTACTTC. Translated, it gives CASSLMGTLSRRETQYF.

Details on this clonotype: A much bigger clone sits one base away, suggesting this may be a read error. This sequence joins TRBV20-1 and TRBJ2-7; perhaps TRBD1 as D (6 bases). The CDR3 length is 14 residues. Germline CDR1 DFQATT, CDR2 SNEGSKA (reference sequence). In DNA form, the CDR3 reads TGCAGTGCTACCGCCGGGACACCCTCCTACGAGCGGTACTTC. Its protein product is CSATAGTPSYERYF.

There are many counts of this clonotype. The gene calls are TRBV12-3 or TRBV12-4 and TRBJ2-7, with TRBD2 as a possible D gene (5 bases). V was cut by 9 bases and J by 9 bases, with 18 bases left in between. This CDR3 is 12 amino acids long. CDR3 nucleotide sequence: TGTGCCAGTAAGAGCGGTTCCCCGGTGCAGTACTTC. It is translated as CASKSGSPVQYF.

The rearrangement uses TRBV2 and TRBJ2-3; TRBD2 matches 10 bases. CDR3 length equals 15 residues. V lost 6 bases to trimming and J lost 6 bases; unmatched junction nucleotides: 9. Germline CDR1 SNHLY, CDR2 FYNNEI. CDR3 sequence (DNA): TGTGCCAGCAGCGTTGAGAGCGGGGGGGCGGATACGCAGTATTTT. Protein sequence: CASSVESGGADTQYF.

Ten or more counts support this clonotype. The chain joins TRBV5-5 to TRBJ2-5; perhaps TRBD2 as D (7 bases). CDR1 is SGHKS and CDR2 is YYEKEE in the germline V gene (reference sequence). Trimming shortened V by 3 bases and J by 11 bases, and 20 bases separated the two germline ends. CDR3 length: 14 residues. The CDR3 nucleotides read TGTGCCAGCAGCTCAAGGGGGAGGGGACTTGAGCAGTACTTC. This sequence encodes CASSSRGRGLEQYF.

This clonotype occurred a few times. The V gene is TRBV6-6, the J gene TRBJ1-6, with 9 nucleotides matching TRBD1. After removal of 4 bases from V and 8 bases from J, the junction contained 3 bases not matched to a gene. The CDR3 extends over 14 amino acids. Germline loops: CDR1 MNHNY, CDR2 SVGAGI (reference sequence). In DNA form, the CDR3 reads TGTGCCAGCAGTTCCCGGACAGGGGATTCACCCCTCCACTTT. This sequence encodes CASSSRTGDSPLHF.

About this clonotype: A much larger clone sits a single nucleotide away, making a read error possible. The rearrangement joins TRBV7-2 to TRBJ2-3; D call uncertain. Trimming stripped 5 bases from V and 1 base from J, with 13 bases between. There are 15 residues in the CDR3. Per the germline V gene, CDR1 is SGHTA and CDR2 is FQGNSA. This CDR3 reads CASSAYFTGTDTQYF. The CDR3, as DNA: TGTGCCAGCAGCGCCTACTTCACTGGCACAGATACGCAGTATTTT.

This clonotype came up a few times. V gene TRBV19 combines with J gene TRBJ1-6; D gene uncertain. V was trimmed by 3 bases and J by 13 bases, leaving 13 bases between them. Germline V gives CDR1 LNHDA, CDR2 SQIVND (reference sequence). The CDR3 is 13 amino acids. The CDR3 region has the DNA TGTGCCAGTAGTATCCTCCTGTCGACCCCCCTCCACTTT. It specifies CASSILLSTPLHF.

This clonotype showed up just a few times. The V gene is TRBV27, the J gene TRBJ1-1; D is unclear. Germline CDR1 is MNHEY and CDR2 is SMNVEV (reference sequence). V was clipped by 3 bases and J by 0 bases, with 11 bases between them. This CDR3 is 15 amino acids long. This CDR3 reads CASSFSDSVNTEAFF. The CDR3 DNA follows: TGTGCCAGCAGTTTCTCAGACTCGGTGAACACTGAAGCTTTCTTT.

This clonotype has a count of ten or more. The chain combines TRBV20-1 with TRBJ2-7; weak D call: TRBD1 (6 bases). The CDR3 extends over 12 amino acids. CDR1 and CDR2 (germline): DFQATT, SNEGSKA (reference sequence). The V gene lost 6 bases and the J gene lost 6 bases, with 15 bases spanning the gap. CDR3 sequence (DNA): TGCAGTGCCGCTCCAGGGGTTACCGAGCAGTACTTC. This sequence encodes CSAAPGVTEQYF.